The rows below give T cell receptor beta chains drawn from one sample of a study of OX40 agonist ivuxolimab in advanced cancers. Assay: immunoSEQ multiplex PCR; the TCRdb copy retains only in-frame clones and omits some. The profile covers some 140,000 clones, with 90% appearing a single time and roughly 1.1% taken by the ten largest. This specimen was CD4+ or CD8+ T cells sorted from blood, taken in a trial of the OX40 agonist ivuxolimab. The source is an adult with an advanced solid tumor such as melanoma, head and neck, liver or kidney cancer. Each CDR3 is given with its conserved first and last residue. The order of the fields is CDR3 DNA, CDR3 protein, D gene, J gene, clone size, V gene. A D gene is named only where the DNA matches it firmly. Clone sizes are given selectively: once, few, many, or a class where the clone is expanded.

TGTGCTAGTGGTTTGGTATTGGTGGGCACCTACGAGCAGTACTTC	CASGLVLVGTYEQYF	-	TRBJ2-7	-	TRBV12-5
TGTGCCAGCAGCGCCACGAACTGGGGCTACACCTTC	CASSATNWGYTF	-	TRBJ1-2	-	TRBV11-2
TGTGCCAGCGGAATAGGACTCAATCAGCCCCAGCATTTT	CASGIGLNQPQHF	-	TRBJ1-5	few	TRBV27
TGTGCCAGCTCACCACAAGTCCGACAGGGAAGCTCTGAAAAACTGTTTTTT	CASSPQVRQGSSEKLFF	TRBD1	TRBJ1-4	few	TRBV18
TGTGCCAGCAGCCCCCGCCGCGCGGACAGTTACGAGCAGTACTTC	CASSPRRADSYEQYF	-	TRBJ2-7	-	TRBV7-3
TGTGCCAGCGGTTATCGGGACAGGGTCTATGGCTACACCTTC	CASGYRDRVYGYTF	TRBD1	TRBJ1-2	-	TRBV5-8
TGCGCCAGCAGCTTGGGGGGCACAGATACGCAGTATTTT	CASSLGGTDTQYF	-	TRBJ2-3	-	TRBV5-1
TGTGCCAGCAGTTTATCGGAAGAACCTGGACGCCACGAGCAGTACTTC	CASSLSEEPGRHEQYF	-	TRBJ2-7	-	TRBV27
TGTGCCAGCAGCGCCGGACAGGGAAGGCCAACCGGGGAGCTGTTTTTT	CASSAGQGRPTGELFF	TRBD1	TRBJ2-2	-	TRBV9
TGTGCCAGCAGTTACTCGACAGGCCGTCAGCCCCAGCATTTT	CASSYSTGRQPQHF	-	TRBJ1-5	-	TRBV6-5
TGTGCCAGCAGGTACAGGGTCGGGACCGGGGAGCTGTTTTTT	CASRYRVGTGELFF	-	TRBJ2-2	few	TRBV2
TGTGCCAGCAGCTTAAGGTCTAGCGGGAAAGCTGAGCAGTTCTTC	CASSLRSSGKAEQFF	TRBD2	TRBJ2-1	once	TRBV13
TGTGCCAGCAGCTTAGTACTAGCGGGATCCGGAGATACGCAGTATTTT	CASSLVLAGSGDTQYF	TRBD2	TRBJ2-3	-	TRBV7-8
TGTGCCAGCAGTTACTCGCAGGGGGACTATGGCTACACCTTC	CASSYSQGDYGYTF	TRBD1	TRBJ1-2	-	TRBV6-5
TGCGCCAGCAGCTTGGAGTCCTACAATGAGCAGTTCTTC	CASSLESYNEQFF	-	TRBJ2-1	-	TRBV5-1
TGCGCCAGCACCCCCGGGACTAGAGGGGGAATAAGCTCCTACGAGCAGTACTTC	CASTPGTRGGISSYEQYF	TRBD2	TRBJ2-7	-	TRBV5-1
TGTGCCAGCAGCAACAGGGGATGGGGCACAGATACGCAGTATTTT	CASSNRGWGTDTQYF	TRBD1	TRBJ2-3	once	TRBV2
TGCGCCAGCAGCCAAAGACCGGGGGCGGACAATGAGCAGTTCTTC	CASSQRPGADNEQFF	-	TRBJ2-1	-	TRBV5-1
TGTGCCAGCAGTTACTCTAATGCGGGAGCCACCTACGAGCAGTACTTC	CASSYSNAGATYEQYF	TRBD2	TRBJ2-7	-	TRBV6-5
TGTGCCAGCAGCCTCCTCACAGGGGGCAGTCTCACCGGGGAGCTGTTTTTT	CASSLLTGGSLTGELFF	TRBD1	TRBJ2-2	-	TRBV28
TGTGCCAGCAGTTCACCCCCAGACAGGCCTAATCAGCCCCAGCATTTT	CASSSPPDRPNQPQHF	-	TRBJ1-5	-	TRBV6-6
TGTGCCAGCAGTGCCCTCTGGACGCTTAACTATGGCTACACCTTC	CASSALWTLNYGYTF	-	TRBJ1-2	-	TRBV6-1
TGTGCCAGCAGGAGGGACAGGGGGACTAATGAAAAACTGTTTTTT	CASRRDRGTNEKLFF	TRBD1	TRBJ1-4	-	TRBV2
TGTGCCAGTAGACACCGTGGGGGGAACACCGGGGAGCTGTTTTTT	CASRHRGGNTGELFF	-	TRBJ2-2	once	TRBV19
TGCGCCAGCAGCTTGGGGAGGCCGAACACCGGGGAGCTGTTTTTT	CASSLGRPNTGELFF	-	TRBJ2-2	-	TRBV5-1
TGTGCCAGCAGTTTAAATCTGGCCCAGTACTTC	CASSLNLAQYF	-	TRBJ2-5	-	TRBV28
TGCGCCAGCAGCCAAGTGGCGAATACTGAAGCTTTCTTT	CASSQVANTEAFF	-	TRBJ1-1	few	TRBV4-1
TGCGCCAGCAGCCAAGCACAGGTGACCACCGGGGAGCTGTTTTTT	CASSQAQVTTGELFF	-	TRBJ2-2	-	TRBV4-3